These T cell receptor beta chains were read from a single sample in a study of CD8 T cells in ankylosing spondylitis. TCRdb fed the 5' RACE reads into MiXCR, producing one record per CDR3 protein. The sample records 200,000 to 250,000 distinct CDR3 sequences, roughly 26% being singletons. The material sequenced was blood, either unsorted or a sorted T cell fraction (not recorded which). The receptors were gathered from a male donor with ankylosing spondylitis or in good health (not recorded which). CDR3s include the opening cysteine and the closing phenylalanine or tryptophan. The order of the fields is clone size, CDR3 length, D gene, V gene, J gene, CDR3 DNA, CDR3 protein. A D gene is named only where the DNA matches it firmly. Size is omitted from some rows. Given values are once, few, many or a class for expanded clones.

size: -
length: 13
D: -
V: TRBV29-1
J: TRBJ2-1
DNA: TGCAGCGTCCGGGGTGGCGGGTACAATGAGCAGTTCTTC
CDR3: CSVRGGGYNEQFF

size: many
length: 14
D: -
V: TRBV9
J: TRBJ2-1
DNA: TGTGCCAGCAGCGTAGTTACGGTTTACAATGAGCAGTTCTTC
CDR3: CASSVVTVYNEQFF

size: few
length: 17
D: TRBD2
V: TRBV5-1
J: TRBJ2-7
DNA: TGCGCCAGCAGCTTGGGACTAGCGGGAGGGCCTAACTACGAGCAGTACTTC
CDR3: CASSLGLAGGPNYEQYF

size: -
length: 13
D: -
V: TRBV24-1
J: TRBJ2-7
DNA: TGTGCCACCAGTGATTTGCGTGGGGGCATGAGCCTCTTC
CDR3: CATSDLRGGMSLF

size: few
length: 11
D: -
V: TRBV20-1
J: TRBJ2-3
DNA: TGCAGTGCTAAATCACGAGATACGCAGTATTTT
CDR3: CSAKSRDTQYF

size: -
length: 17
D: TRBD2
V: TRBV7-4
J: TRBJ2-1
DNA: TGTGCCAGCAGCCTGGAAAGAGGCGGGAGGGCCTACAATGAGCAGTTCTTC
CDR3: CASSLERGGRAYNEQFF

size: -
length: 17
D: -
V: TRBV5-6
J: TRBJ2-6
DNA: TGTGCCAGCAGCTTGGCAAGTGTCGGCTCTGGGGCCAACGTCCTGACTTTC
CDR3: CASSLASVGSGANVLTF

size: many
length: 11
D: -
V: TRBV7-9
J: TRBJ2-1
DNA: TGTGCCAGCGGCAGGGTTGATGAGCAGTTCTTC
CDR3: CASGRVDEQFF

size: many
length: 15
D: TRBD1
V: TRBV18
J: TRBJ2-5
DNA: TGTGCCAGCTCACCACAGGGGGCCCCCCAAGAGACCCAGTACTTC
CDR3: CASSPQGAPQETQYF

size: many
length: 16
D: -
V: TRBV7-2
J: TRBJ2-5
DNA: TGTGCCAGCAGCTTTCGCGGGAAGAACCCACAAGAGACCCAGTACTTC
CDR3: CASSFRGKNPQETQYF

size: few
length: 12
D: -
V: TRBV20-1
J: TRBJ2-1
DNA: TGCAGTGCTAGGCTAGGGTACAATGAGCAGTTCTTC
CDR3: CSARLGYNEQFF

size: -
length: 14
D: TRBD2
V: TRBV20-1
J: TRBJ2-5
DNA: TGCAGTGCGAGTCTAGCGGGGTCTGGCGAGACCCAGTACTTC
CDR3: CSASLAGSGETQYF

size: many
length: 13
D: -
V: TRBV20-1
J: TRBJ2-7
DNA: TGCAGTGCCCACTCAGGGGAGACCTACGAGCAGTACTTC
CDR3: CSAHSGETYEQYF

size: -
length: 15
D: TRBD1
V: TRBV15
J: TRBJ1-6
DNA: TGTGCCACCAGCAGACTGGACAGGGAAGATTCACCCCTCCACTTT
CDR3: CATSRLDREDSPLHF

size: many
length: 13
D: -
V: TRBV28
J: TRBJ1-1
DNA: TGTGCCAGCCGAACAGAATCTCTCACTGAAGCTTTCTTT
CDR3: CASRTESLTEAFF

size: few
length: 14
D: -
V: TRBV10-1
J: TRBJ1-4
DNA: TGCGCCAGCAGTGATGGATTAATGGGTGAAAAACTGTTTTTT
CDR3: CASSDGLMGEKLFF

size: many
length: 15
D: TRBD2
V: TRBV5-1
J: TRBJ2-1
DNA: TGCGCCAGCAGCTTGGAAAGGGCGGGAGGGAATGAGCAGTTCTTC
CDR3: CASSLERAGGNEQFF

size: many
length: 18
D: TRBD2
V: TRBV29-1
J: TRBJ2-3
DNA: TGCAGCGTGCTACGCCGTGAACTACAGCGGGATGTGGAGGATACGCAGTATTTT
CDR3: CSVLRRELQRDVEDTQYF

size: -
length: 13
D: -
V: TRBV20-1
J: TRBJ2-5
DNA: TGCAGTGCTAGAGATATGGTCACGGAGACCCAGTACTTC
CDR3: CSARDMVTETQYF

size: few
length: 14
D: TRBD2
V: TRBV20-1
J: TRBJ2-1
DNA: TGCAGTGCTAGAAAGGCGGGAGGTCGGTATGAGCAGTTCTTC
CDR3: CSARKAGGRYEQFF

size: few
length: 16
D: -
V: TRBV20-1
J: TRBJ2-2
DNA: TGCAGTGCTAGAGACCTAACAGGGGCGGGGACCGGGGAGCTGTTTTTT
CDR3: CSARDLTGAGTGELFF

size: many
length: 15
D: -
V: TRBV7-9
J: TRBJ1-4
DNA: TGTGCCAGCAGCTTGGAGGGAGCAGCGAATGAAAAACTGTTTTTT
CDR3: CASSLEGAANEKLFF

size: many
length: 14
D: TRBD1
V: TRBV12-3/TRBV12-4
J: TRBJ2-7
DNA: TGTGCCAGCAGTTTAAACAGGGGGAATTACGAGCAGTACTTC
CDR3: CASSLNRGNYEQYF

size: few
length: 16
D: -
V: TRBV20-1
J: TRBJ2-3
DNA: TGCAGTGCTAGAGTACAGATCATGAGTTGGACAGATACGCAGTATTTT
CDR3: CSARVQIMSWTDTQYF

size: -
length: 12
D: -
V: TRBV29-1
J: TRBJ2-1
DNA: TGCAGCGGCAAGACCGGGTACAATGAGCAGTTCTTC
CDR3: CSGKTGYNEQFF

size: -
length: 15
D: TRBD1
V: TRBV6-2/TRBV6-3
J: TRBJ1-1
DNA: TGTGCCAGCAGTAGGACAGGGGGCTCGGGAACTGAAGCTTTCTTT
CDR3: CASSRTGGSGTEAFF

size: many
length: 14
D: -
V: TRBV20-1
J: TRBJ2-7
DNA: TGCAGTGCCCAAACACAGGCAACGACCTACGAGCAGTACTTC
CDR3: CSAQTQATTYEQYF

size: -
length: 13
D: -
V: TRBV7-2
J: TRBJ2-3
DNA: TGTGCCAGCAGCTTAGCGGGAGGTGATACGCAGTATTTT
CDR3: CASSLAGGDTQYF

size: -
length: 16
D: TRBD1
V: TRBV10-2
J: TRBJ2-7
DNA: TGCGCCAGCAGTGAGTTCGAGGGACAGGGGGCTAACGAGCAGTACTTC
CDR3: CASSEFEGQGANEQYF

size: -
length: 14
D: TRBD2
V: TRBV29-1
J: TRBJ2-1
DNA: TGCAGCGTGTGGCCAGGGCGGGGGGGCAATGAGCAGTTCTTC
CDR3: CSVWPGRGGNEQFF

size: -
length: 14
D: -
V: TRBV5-1
J: TRBJ2-5
DNA: TGCGCCAGCAGCTTGGAAAACAGCGGGGAGACCCAGTACTTC
CDR3: CASSLENSGETQYF

size: -
length: 16
D: -
V: TRBV29-1
J: TRBJ2-1
DNA: TGCAGCGTTGAATGGGACCAGGGGCCGAGGATCAATGAGCAGTTCTTC
CDR3: CSVEWDQGPRINEQFF

size: -
length: 16
D: TRBD1
V: TRBV6-1
J: TRBJ2-3
DNA: TGTGCCAGCAGTGAAGTGACAGGGGGCCTTCTAGATACGCAGTATTTT
CDR3: CASSEVTGGLLDTQYF

size: few
length: 16
D: TRBD2
V: TRBV6-5
J: TRBJ2-5
DNA: TGTGCCAGCAGTTACTCGGTTCCACTAGCGGGAGGGACCCAGTACTTC
CDR3: CASSYSVPLAGGTQYF

size: -
length: 13
D: -
V: TRBV14
J: TRBJ1-6
DNA: TGTGCCAGCAGTCTCGGAGCCAGTTCACCCCTCCACTTT
CDR3: CASSLGASSPLHF

size: many
length: 18
D: TRBD2
V: TRBV5-1
J: TRBJ2-3
DNA: TGCGCCAGCAGCTTGGGTCGGACTAGCGGCGAGATGGTCGATACGCAGTATTTT
CDR3: CASSLGRTSGEMVDTQYF

size: many
length: 12
D: -
V: TRBV2
J: TRBJ2-6
DNA: TGTGCCGGCCGGGAAGGGAGCAACGTCCTGACTTTC
CDR3: CAGREGSNVLTF

size: -
length: 15
D: TRBD1
V: TRBV20-1
J: TRBJ2-5
DNA: TGCAGTGCTAGTCCAGGGGGTTTGGGGGAAGAGACCCAGTACTTC
CDR3: CSASPGGLGEETQYF

size: many
length: 20
D: TRBD2
V: TRBV14
J: TRBJ2-1
DNA: TGTGCCAGCAGCCAAGATCCCGTGGTTCGACTAGCGGGCTGGAACAATGAGCAGTTCTTC
CDR3: CASSQDPVVRLAGWNNEQFF

size: many
length: 15
D: -
V: TRBV5-5
J: TRBJ2-3
DNA: TGTGCCAGCAGCCTGGGGAACCTAGGAGCTGATACGCAGTATTTT
CDR3: CASSLGNLGADTQYF